A single sample is the source of the 8 T cell receptor beta chains below, sequenced in a study of cytomegalovirus exposure and HLA in healthy donors. The assay was immunoSEQ multiplex PCR, and TCRdb's table has in-frame clones only and misses some. This sample yields about 160,000 clones, of which around nine tenths are seen a single time; 2.5% to 3% belongs to the top ten. Sequencing was carried out using PBMCs. Receptors originate from a man aged 18 to 35 in good health and CMV-seronegative.

The rearrangement links TRBV28 to TRBJ2-5; possible D gene TRBD2, 5 bases. CDR1 MDHEN and CDR2 SYDVKM come from the germline V gene. The CDR3 is made up of 13 amino acids. V shed 7 bases and J shed 1 base, with 10 bases lying between them. Written as DNA, the CDR3 is TGTGCCAGCACCTTGGAGGCCCAAGAGACCCAGTACTTC. The encoded protein is CASTLEAQETQYF.

V is TRBV5-1 and J is TRBJ1-2; 10 nucleotides align to TRBD1. With 0 bases clipped from V and 7 bases from J, the junction kept 9 bases outside the gene matches. Germline lookup yields CDR1 SGHRS and CDR2 YFSETQ. This CDR3 contains 16 residues. CDR3 in DNA: TGCGCCAGCAGCTTGGGAGGGACAGGGGAAATGGCTGGCTACACCTTC. Its protein is CASSLGGTGEMAGYTF.

This rearrangement joins TRBV27 to TRBJ2-1; 8 bases map to TRBD2. Germline assignment: CDR1 MNHEY and CDR2 SMNVEV (reference sequence). This CDR3 spans 14 amino acids. J was trimmed by 9 bases and V by 2 bases; bases with no gene match: 6. The CDR3 reads CASSLQAGDFEQFF. In nucleotides, the CDR3 is TGTGCCAGCAGTTTACAAGCGGGAGATTTTGAGCAGTTCTTC.

V and J are TRBV6-5 and TRBJ2-7; no firm D call. Germline values: CDR1 MNHEY, CDR2 SVGAGI. Deletions cut 4 bases from V and 6 bases from J, with 16 bases between. This CDR3 is built from 14 residues. The CDR3 DNA sequence: TGTGCCAGCAGTTCAACGGCCAAAGTGAGCGAGCAGTACGTC. Its protein is CASSSTAKVSEQYV.

The V and J genes are TRBV5-6 and TRBJ2-7, with 8 bases identical to TRBD1. CDR1 and CDR2 from the germline V gene are SGHDT and YYEEEE. V lost 5 bases and J lost 4; bases outside the gene matches: 5. The CDR3 is 13 amino acids. The CDR3 loop reads CASSQGAGYEQYV. The DNA of the CDR3 is TGTGCCAGCAGTCAGGGGGCGGGGTACGAGCAGTACGTC.

This chain uses TRBV28 with TRBJ1-2, with no clear D. Trimming removed 5 bases from V and 2 bases from J, with 6 bases in between. The CDR3 totals 12 residues. Germline V lookup: CDR1 MDHEN, CDR2 SYDVKM. Here the CDR3 DNA reads TGTGCCAGCAGTACGGGGAACTATGGCTACACCTTC. As protein: CASSTGNYGYTF.

The chain couples TRBV29-1 to TRBJ1-2, with 8 bases aligning to TRBD1. From germline, CDR1 is SQVTM and CDR2 ANQGSEA. The CDR3 totals 14 residues. With V trimmed by 3 bases and J by 8 bases, 11 bases remained unmatched. The CDR3: CSVETNQGARGYTF. The CDR3 nucleotides read TGCAGCGTTGAGACTAACCAGGGGGCGCGAGGCTACACCTTC.

This chain connects TRBV27 to TRBJ2-3, with no clear D. This CDR3 is built from 16 residues. The V end lost 5 bases, the J end lost 1 base, and 16 bases lay between the germline ends. Germline CDR1 reads MNHEY; CDR2 reads SMNVEV (reference sequence). This CDR3 is CASSTIPRVGTDTQYF. For the CDR3, the DNA is TGTGCCAGCAGTACCATCCCCCGGGTAGGCACAGATACGCAGTATTTT.